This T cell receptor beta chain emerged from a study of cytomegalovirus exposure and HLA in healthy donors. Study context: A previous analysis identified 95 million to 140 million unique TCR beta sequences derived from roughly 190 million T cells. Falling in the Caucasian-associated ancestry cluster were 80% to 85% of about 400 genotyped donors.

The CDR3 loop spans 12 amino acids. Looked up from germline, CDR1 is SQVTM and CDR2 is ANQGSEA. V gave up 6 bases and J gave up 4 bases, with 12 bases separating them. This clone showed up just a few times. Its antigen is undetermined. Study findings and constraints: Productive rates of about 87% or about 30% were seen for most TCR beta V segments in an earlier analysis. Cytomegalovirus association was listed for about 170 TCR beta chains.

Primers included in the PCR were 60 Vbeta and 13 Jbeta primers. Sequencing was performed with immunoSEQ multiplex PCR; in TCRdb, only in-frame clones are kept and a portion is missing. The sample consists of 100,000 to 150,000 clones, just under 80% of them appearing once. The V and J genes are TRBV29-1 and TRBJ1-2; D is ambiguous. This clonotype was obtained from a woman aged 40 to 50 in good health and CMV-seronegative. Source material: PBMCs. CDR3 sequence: CSVAYSVYGYTF. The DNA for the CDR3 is TGCAGCGTGGCCTACAGTGTCTATGGCTACACCTTC.